These T cell receptor beta chains were read from a single sample in a study of T cell responses to AZD1222 COVID-19 vaccine. Method: immunoSEQ multiplex PCR; TCRdb's copy keeps in-frame clones and lacks some. The sample records roughly 180,000 clones, approximately 91% being singletons. The source was peripheral blood, collected 28 days after the second AZD1222 dose. Receptors originate from an adult who received the AZD1222 COVID-19 vaccine. Each CDR3 is given with its conserved first and last residue. A D gene is named only where the DNA matches it firmly. Part of the rows lack a size; the others show once, few, many or a class for expanded clones.

j_call v_call d_call clone_size cdr3_aa cdr3_nt
TRBJ1-1 TRBV2 - - CASSERQGHTEAFF TGTGCCAGCAGTGAACGGCAAGGGCACACTGAAGCTTTCTTT
TRBJ2-7 TRBV18 - - CASSPTEGSLGDEQYF TGTGCCAGCTCACCAACGGAGGGCAGCCTTGGGGACGAGCAGTACTTC
TRBJ1-5 TRBV3-1/TRBV3-2 - - CASSRQLDQPQHF TGTGCCAGCAGCCGACAGCTCGATCAGCCCCAGCATTTT
TRBJ2-3 TRBV29-1 TRBD2 - CTGRVAGGTDTQYF TGCACCGGCAGGGTAGCGGGGGGCACAGATACGCAGTATTTT
TRBJ2-7 TRBV18 - - CASSPRGGGEPGRRGEQYF TGTGCCAGCTCACCACGTGGAGGGGGCGAGCCAGGCCGCCGGGGCGAGCAGTACTTC
TRBJ2-5 TRBV6-1 TRBD1 - CASSEVAGGYGTQYF TGTGCCAGCAGTGAAGTGGCAGGGGGCTACGGGACCCAGTACTTC
TRBJ1-1 TRBV5-1 - - CASSSRGDTEAFF TGCGCCAGCAGCTCCAGGGGAGACACTGAAGCTTTCTTT
TRBJ2-3 TRBV10-3 - once CAIREQSDTQYF TGTGCCATCAGAGAGCAGTCAGATACGCAGTATTTT
TRBJ2-7 TRBV10-3 TRBD2 - CATSGSYEQYF TGTGCCACTAGCGGATCCTACGAGCAGTACTTC
TRBJ1-4 TRBV27 - - CASSLTTGINEKLFF TGTGCCAGCAGTTTAACAACAGGGATTAATGAAAAACTGTTTTTT
TRBJ1-1 TRBV6-1 - - CASSEPWQGKSEAFF TGTGCCAGCAGTGAACCCTGGCAGGGTAAAAGCGAAGCTTTCTTT
TRBJ2-2 TRBV18 - - CASSPRQADGSWTGELFF TGTGCCAGCTCACCACGGCAGGCTGACGGGAGTTGGACCGGGGAGCTGTTTTTT
TRBJ1-5 TRBV2 - - CASSEDRPSNQPQHF TGTGCCAGCAGTGAAGACCGACCAAGCAATCAGCCCCAGCATTTT
TRBJ1-5 TRBV12-3/TRBV12-4 - - CASSPGVGSQHF TGTGCCAGCAGCCCCGGGGTGGGGTCCCAGCATTTT
TRBJ1-2 TRBV29-1 - - CSVEGIPNYGYTF TGCAGCGTTGAGGGGATCCCTAACTATGGCTACACCTTC
TRBJ1-4 TRBV7-6 - once CASSASGGSNEKLFF TGTGCCAGCAGCGCCTCGGGGGGGAGTAATGAAAAACTGTTTTTT
TRBJ2-3 TRBV6-2/TRBV6-3 TRBD1 - CAGSYSQGAETQYF TGTGCCGGCAGTTACTCTCAGGGGGCTGAGACGCAGTATTTT
TRBJ2-1 TRBV24-1 TRBD1 - CATSERPGQGASDQFF TGTGCCACCAGTGAACGACCGGGACAGGGGGCTAGCGACCAGTTCTTC
TRBJ2-7 TRBV6-5 TRBD1 - CASSTDRSSYEQYF TGTGCCAGCAGTACGGACAGGAGCTCCTACGAGCAGTACTTC
TRBJ2-5 TRBV27 - - CASSLFGQETQYF TGTGCCAGCAGTTTGTTCGGCCAAGAGACCCAGTACTTC
TRBJ2-7 TRBV24-1 TRBD2 - CATSDGGSSYEQYF TGTGCCACCAGTGATGGCGGGAGCTCCTACGAGCAGTACTTC
TRBJ1-2 TRBV28 TRBD1 - CASRRQGDPSGGYTF TGTGCCAGCAGGCGACAGGGTGACCCCTCGGGTGGCTACACCTTC
TRBJ1-2 TRBV5-7 - - CASSPTGHETYGYTF TGTGCCAGCAGCCCAACGGGACACGAAACCTATGGCTACACCTTC